This TCR beta chain was identified during a study of Graves' ophthalmopathy and Graves' hyperthyroidism. Whole-study context: Stable hyperthyroid donors showed no ophthalmopathy during 18 months follow-up.

RNA transcripts provided the template for amplifying TCR beta CDR3 regions. The workflow started with a first-round RT-PCR run with HTBI primers and then moved on to a second-round multiplex PCR. Each CDR3 protein gets one entry after TCRdb re-called the multiplex PCR reads with MiXCR. The table shows approximately 1.2 million distinct CDR3 sequences, with about 35% occurring only once. At least ten counts were recorded for this clonotype. Antigen: not known. The CDR3 is 11 amino acids. V gave up 0 bases and J gave up 7 bases, with 4 bases separating them. The germline gives CDR1 DFQATT, CDR2 SNEGSKA (reference sequence). Study findings and constraints: Most thyroid clonotypes with frequency above 0.001 were detected in blood too.

This rearrangement joins TRBV20-1 to TRBJ1-5, with D unresolved. The TCR comes from an adult man with Graves' hyperthyroidism. The sample comprised peripheral blood or thyroid tissue (not recorded which). The CDR3 spells CSAREGQPQHF. DNA for the CDR3: TGCAGTGCTAGAGAGGGGCAGCCCCAGCATTTT.